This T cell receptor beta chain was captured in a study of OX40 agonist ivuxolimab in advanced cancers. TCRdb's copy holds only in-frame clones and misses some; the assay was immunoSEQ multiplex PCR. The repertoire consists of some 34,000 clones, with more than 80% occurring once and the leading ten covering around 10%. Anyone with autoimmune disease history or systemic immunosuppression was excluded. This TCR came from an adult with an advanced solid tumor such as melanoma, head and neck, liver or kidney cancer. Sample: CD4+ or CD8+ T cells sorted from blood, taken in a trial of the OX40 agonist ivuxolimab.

CDR3 protein: CSVEEEGHQYF. Here the CDR3 DNA reads TGCAGCGTTGAAGAGGAGGGCCACCAGTACTTC. The rearrangement uses TRBV29-1 and TRBJ2-7; perhaps TRBD2 as D (6 bases). V lost 0 bases to trimming and J lost 10 bases, with 10 bases between them. Germline lookup yields CDR1 SQVTM and CDR2 ANQGSEA. The CDR3 runs to 11 residues.